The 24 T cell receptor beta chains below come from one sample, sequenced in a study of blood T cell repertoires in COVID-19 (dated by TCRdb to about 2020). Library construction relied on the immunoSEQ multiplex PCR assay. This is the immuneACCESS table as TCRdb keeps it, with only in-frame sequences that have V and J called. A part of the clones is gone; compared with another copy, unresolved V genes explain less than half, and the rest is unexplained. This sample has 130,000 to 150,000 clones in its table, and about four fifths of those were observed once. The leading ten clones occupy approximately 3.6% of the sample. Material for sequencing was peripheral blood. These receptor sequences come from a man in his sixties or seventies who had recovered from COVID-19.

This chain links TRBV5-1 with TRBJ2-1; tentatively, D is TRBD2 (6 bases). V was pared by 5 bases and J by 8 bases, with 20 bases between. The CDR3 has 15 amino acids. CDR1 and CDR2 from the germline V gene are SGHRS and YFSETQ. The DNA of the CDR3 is TGCGCCAGCAGGGAGTGGGCTAGCGAGCTCGATGAGCAGTTCTTC. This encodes CASREWASELDEQFF.

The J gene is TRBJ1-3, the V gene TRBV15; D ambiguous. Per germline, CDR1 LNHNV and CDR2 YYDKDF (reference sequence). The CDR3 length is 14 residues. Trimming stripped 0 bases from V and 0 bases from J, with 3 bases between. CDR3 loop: CATSRDLSGNTIYF. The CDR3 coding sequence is TGTGCCACCAGCAGAGATCTCTCTGGAAACACCATATATTTT.

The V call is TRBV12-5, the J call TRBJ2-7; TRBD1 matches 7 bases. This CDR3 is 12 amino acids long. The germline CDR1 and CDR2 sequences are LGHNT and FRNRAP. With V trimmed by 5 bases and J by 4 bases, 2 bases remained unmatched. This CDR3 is CASGVQGYEQYF. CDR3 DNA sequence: TGTGCTAGTGGTGTACAGGGGTACGAGCAGTACTTC.

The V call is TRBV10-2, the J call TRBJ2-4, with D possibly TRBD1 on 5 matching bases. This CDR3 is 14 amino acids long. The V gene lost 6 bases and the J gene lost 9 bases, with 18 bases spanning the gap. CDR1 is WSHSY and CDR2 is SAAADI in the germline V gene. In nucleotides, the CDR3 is TGCGCCAGCAGGGGGCCAGTCCCCCACAGCATTCAGTACTTC. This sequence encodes CASRGPVPHSIQYF.

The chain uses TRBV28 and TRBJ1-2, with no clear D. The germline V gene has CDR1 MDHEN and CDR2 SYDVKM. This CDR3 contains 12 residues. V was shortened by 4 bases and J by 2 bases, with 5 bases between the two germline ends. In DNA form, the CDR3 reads TGTGCCAGCAGTTCAGGCAACTATGGCTACACCTTC. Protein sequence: CASSSGNYGYTF.

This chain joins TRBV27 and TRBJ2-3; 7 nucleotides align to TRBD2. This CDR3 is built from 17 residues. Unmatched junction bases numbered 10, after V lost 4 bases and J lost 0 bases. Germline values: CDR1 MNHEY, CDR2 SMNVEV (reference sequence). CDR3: CASSSPGLGRSTDTQYF. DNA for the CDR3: TGTGCCAGCAGTTCGCCGGGACTCGGGAGGAGCACAGATACGCAGTATTTT.

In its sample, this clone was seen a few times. CDR3 amino acids: CASSILAGGLGTGELFF. CDR3 sequence (DNA): TGTGCCAGCAGCATACTAGCGGGAGGGCTTGGTACCGGGGAGCTGTTTTTT. The rearrangement joins TRBV13 to TRBJ2-2, with 13 bases identical to TRBD2. The CDR3 has 17 residues. Germline V gene sequence: CDR1 PRHDT, CDR2 FYEKMQ (reference sequence). V trimming: 5 bases; J trimming: 5 bases; junction bases outside the gene matches: 8.

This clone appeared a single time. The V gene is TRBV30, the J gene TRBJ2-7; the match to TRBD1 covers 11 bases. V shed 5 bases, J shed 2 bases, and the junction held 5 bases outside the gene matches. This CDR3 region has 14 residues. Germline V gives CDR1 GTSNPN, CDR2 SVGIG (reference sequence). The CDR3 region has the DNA TGTGCCTGGGATGTGGGACAGGGGGCCTACGAGCAGTACTTC. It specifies CAWDVGQGAYEQYF.

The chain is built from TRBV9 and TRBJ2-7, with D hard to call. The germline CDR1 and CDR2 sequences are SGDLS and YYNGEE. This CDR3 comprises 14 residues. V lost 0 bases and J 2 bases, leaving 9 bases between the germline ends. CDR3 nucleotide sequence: TGTGCCAGCAGCGTAGGGCAGATTGCCTACGAGCAGTACTTC. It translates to CASSVGQIAYEQYF.

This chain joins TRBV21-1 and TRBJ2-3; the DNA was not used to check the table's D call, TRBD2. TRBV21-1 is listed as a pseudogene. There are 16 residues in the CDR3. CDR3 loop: CASSNPKGGSTDTQYF. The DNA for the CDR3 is TGTGCCAGCAGCAACCCGAAGGGGGGGAGCACAGATACGCAGTATTTT.

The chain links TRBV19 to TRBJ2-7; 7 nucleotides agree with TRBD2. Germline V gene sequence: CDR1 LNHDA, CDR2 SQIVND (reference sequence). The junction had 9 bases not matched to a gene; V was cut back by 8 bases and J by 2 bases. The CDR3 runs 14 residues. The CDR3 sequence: CASAPSRGAYEQYF. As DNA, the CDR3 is TGTGCCAGTGCACCTTCTCGGGGGGCCTACGAGCAGTACTTC.

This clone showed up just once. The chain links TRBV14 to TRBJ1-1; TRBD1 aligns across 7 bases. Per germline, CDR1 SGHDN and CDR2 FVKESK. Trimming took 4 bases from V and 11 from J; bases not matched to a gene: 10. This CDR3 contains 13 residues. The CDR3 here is CASSRVRDSSAFF. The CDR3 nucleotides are TGTGCCAGCAGCCGCGTCCGGGACAGCAGCGCTTTCTTT.

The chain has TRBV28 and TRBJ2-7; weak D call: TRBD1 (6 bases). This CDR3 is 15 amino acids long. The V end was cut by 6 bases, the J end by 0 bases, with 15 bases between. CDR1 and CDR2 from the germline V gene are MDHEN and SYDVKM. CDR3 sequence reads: CASSLRTAVSYEQYF. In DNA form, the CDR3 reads TGTGCCAGCAGCTTACGGACAGCCGTCTCCTACGAGCAGTACTTC.

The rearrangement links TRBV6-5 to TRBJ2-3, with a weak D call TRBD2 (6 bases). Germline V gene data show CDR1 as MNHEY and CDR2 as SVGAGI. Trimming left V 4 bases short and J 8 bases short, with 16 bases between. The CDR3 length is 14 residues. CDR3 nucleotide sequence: TGTGCCAGCAGTTCCGGGATTTGGGAGGCTACGCAGTATTTT. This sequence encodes CASSSGIWEATQYF.

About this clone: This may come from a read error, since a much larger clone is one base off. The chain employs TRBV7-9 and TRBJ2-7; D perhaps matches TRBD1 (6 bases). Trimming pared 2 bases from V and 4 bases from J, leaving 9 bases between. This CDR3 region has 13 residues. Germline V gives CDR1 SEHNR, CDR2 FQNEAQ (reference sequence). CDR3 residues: CASSLIGGYEQYF. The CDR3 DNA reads TGTGCCAGCAGCTTAATAGGGGGATACGAGCAGTACTTC.

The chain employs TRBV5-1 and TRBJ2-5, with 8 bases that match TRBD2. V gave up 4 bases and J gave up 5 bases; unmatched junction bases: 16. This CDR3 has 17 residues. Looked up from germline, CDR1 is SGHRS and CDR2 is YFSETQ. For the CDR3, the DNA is TGCGCCAGCAGCCAAGGTATAGGACTAGCATCTTGGGAGACCCAGTACTTC. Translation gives CASSQGIGLASWETQYF.

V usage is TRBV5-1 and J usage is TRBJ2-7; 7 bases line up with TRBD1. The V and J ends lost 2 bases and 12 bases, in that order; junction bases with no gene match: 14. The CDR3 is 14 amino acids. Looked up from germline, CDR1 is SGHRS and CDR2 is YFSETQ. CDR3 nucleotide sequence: TGCGCCAGCAGCTTCGGGACAGAGCTTACTACGCCGTACTTC. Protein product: CASSFGTELTTPYF.

The CDR3 DNA follows: TGTGCCAGCAGCTTAACTCGGGAGACCGCAACGGTCAATGAGCAGTTCTTC. As protein: CASSLTRETATVNEQFF. This rearrangement joins TRBV7-3 to TRBJ2-1; D may be TRBD2 (6 bases). Per germline, CDR1 SGHTA and CDR2 FQGTGA. V lost 0 bases, J lost 6 bases, and 18 bases lay in between. This CDR3 is built from 17 residues.

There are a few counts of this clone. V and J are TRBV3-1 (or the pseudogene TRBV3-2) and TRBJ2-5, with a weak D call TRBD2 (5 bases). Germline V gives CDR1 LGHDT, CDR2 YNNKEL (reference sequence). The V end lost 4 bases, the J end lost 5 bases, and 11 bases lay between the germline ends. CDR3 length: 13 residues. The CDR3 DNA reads TGTGCCAGCAGCCTGGGGAGCTCGGAGACCCAGTACTTC. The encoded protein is CASSLGSSETQYF.

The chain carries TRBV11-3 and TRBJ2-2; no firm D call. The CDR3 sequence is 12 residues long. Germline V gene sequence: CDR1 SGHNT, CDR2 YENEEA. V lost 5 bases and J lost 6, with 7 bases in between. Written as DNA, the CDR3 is TGTGCCAGCAGCCCTTCCCCCGGGGAGCTGTTTTTT. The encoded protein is CASSPSPGELFF.

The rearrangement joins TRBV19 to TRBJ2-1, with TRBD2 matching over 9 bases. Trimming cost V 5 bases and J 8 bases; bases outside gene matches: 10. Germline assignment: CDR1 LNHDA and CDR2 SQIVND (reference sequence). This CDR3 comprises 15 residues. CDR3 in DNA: TGTGCCAGTAGTGCCCCCGGGACTAGCTTGCATGAGCAGTTCTTC. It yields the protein CASSAPGTSLHEQFF.

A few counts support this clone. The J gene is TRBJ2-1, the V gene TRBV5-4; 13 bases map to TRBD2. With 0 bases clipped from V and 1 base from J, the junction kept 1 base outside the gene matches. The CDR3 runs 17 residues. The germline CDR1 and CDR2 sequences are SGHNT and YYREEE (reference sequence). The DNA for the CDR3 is TGTGCCAGCAGCTTGGGACTAGCGGGAGGTTCCTACAATGAGCAGTTCTTC. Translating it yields CASSLGLAGGSYNEQFF.

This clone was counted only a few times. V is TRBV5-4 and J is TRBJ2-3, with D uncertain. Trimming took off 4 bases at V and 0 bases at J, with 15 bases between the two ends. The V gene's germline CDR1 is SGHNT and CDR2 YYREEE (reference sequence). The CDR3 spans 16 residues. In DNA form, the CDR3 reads TGTGCCAGCAGCGCCCCATATCCGGAGAGCACAGATACGCAGTATTTT. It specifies CASSAPYPESTDTQYF.

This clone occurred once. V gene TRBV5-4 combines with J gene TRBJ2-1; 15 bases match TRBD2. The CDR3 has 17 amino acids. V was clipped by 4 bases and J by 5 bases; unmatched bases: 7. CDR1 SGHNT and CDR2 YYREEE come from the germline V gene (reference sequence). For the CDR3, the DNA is TGTGCCAGCAGCCCCGGGACTAGCGGGAGGTCTAACAATGAGCAGTTCTTC. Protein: CASSPGTSGRSNNEQFF.